This T cell receptor beta chain stems from a study of metastatic and nonmetastatic thyroid tumors. At the level of the study: Both malignant and benign thyroid patients supplied peripheral blood and tumor or nodule tissue samples, across which the repertoires of these patients were then compared.

This CDR3 is 18 amino acids long. The ends lost 5 bases at V and 1 base at J; junction bases unmatched: 14. The germline V gene encodes CDR1 DFQATT and CDR2 SNEGSKA (reference sequence). TCRdb redid the clone calls on the PCR reads using MiXCR. The table includes about 10,000 clones, less than 40% detected once. Before thyroid surgery, none of the patients had received any treatment. This receptor was taken from a female donor with papillary thyroid cancer or a benign thyroid nodule (not recorded which). Some clones in this sample may be carry-over from other donors' samples. The V call is TRBV20-1, the J call TRBJ2-3, with TRBD2 matching over 11 bases. Source material: tumor tissue. For the CDR3, the DNA is TGCAGTGCTCGGGGTGAAGTCGTAGCGGGAGGGGGCACAGATACGCAGTATTTT. It is translated as CSARGEVVAGGGTDTQYF.